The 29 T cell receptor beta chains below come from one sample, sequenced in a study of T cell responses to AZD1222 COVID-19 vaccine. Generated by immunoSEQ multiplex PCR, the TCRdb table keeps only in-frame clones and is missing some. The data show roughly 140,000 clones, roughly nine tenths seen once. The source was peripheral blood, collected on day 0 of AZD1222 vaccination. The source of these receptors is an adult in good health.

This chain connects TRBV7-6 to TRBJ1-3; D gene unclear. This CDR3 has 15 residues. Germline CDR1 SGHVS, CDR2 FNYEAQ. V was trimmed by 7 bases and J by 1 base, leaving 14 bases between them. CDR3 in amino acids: CASTPAQTSGNTIYF. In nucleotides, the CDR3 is TGTGCCAGCACCCCAGCCCAGACTTCTGGAAACACCATATATTTT.

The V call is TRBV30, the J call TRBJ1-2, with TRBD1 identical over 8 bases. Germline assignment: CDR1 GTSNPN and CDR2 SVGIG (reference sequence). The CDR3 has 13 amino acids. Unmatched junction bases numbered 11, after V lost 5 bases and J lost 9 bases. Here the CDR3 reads CAWVVQGAGSYTF. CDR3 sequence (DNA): TGTGCCTGGGTAGTCCAGGGGGCAGGGAGCTACACCTTC.

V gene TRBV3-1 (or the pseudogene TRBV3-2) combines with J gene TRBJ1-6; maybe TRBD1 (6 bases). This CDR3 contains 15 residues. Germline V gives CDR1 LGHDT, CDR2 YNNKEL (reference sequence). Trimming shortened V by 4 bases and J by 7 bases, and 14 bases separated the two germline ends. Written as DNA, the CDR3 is TGTGCCAGCAGCCCGCATGACAGGCAAAATTCACCCCTCCACTTT. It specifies CASSPHDRQNSPLHF.

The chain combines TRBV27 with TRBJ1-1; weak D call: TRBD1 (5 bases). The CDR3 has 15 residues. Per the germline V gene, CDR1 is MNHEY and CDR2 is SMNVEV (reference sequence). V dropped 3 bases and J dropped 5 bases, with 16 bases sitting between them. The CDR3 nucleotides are TGTGCCAGCAGTTTTTGGGGCGCGGATGGTACTGAAGCTTTCTTT. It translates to CASSFWGADGTEAFF.

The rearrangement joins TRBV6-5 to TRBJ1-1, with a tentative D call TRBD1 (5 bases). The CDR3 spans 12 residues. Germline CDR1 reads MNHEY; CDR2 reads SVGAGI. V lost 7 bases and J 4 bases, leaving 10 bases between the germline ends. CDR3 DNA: TGTGCCAGCACCCTGGGGGGCACTGAAGCTTTCTTT. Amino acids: CASTLGGTEAFF.

CDR3 residues: CATAGTGSSYEQYF. The CDR3 DNA reads as TGTGCCACGGCCGGGACAGGGTCCTCATACGAGCAGTACTTC. The chain employs TRBV19 and TRBJ2-7; the match to TRBD1 covers 9 bases. This CDR3 is built from 14 residues. Germline V gene sequence: CDR1 LNHDA, CDR2 SQIVND (reference sequence). The V gene end was trimmed by 10 bases and the J gene end by 4 bases; junction bases not matched to a gene: 11.

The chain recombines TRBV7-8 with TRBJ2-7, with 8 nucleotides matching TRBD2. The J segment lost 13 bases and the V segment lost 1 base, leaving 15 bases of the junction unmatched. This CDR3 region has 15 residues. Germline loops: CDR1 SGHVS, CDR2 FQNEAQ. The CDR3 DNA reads TGTGCCAGCAGCTTAGAGATCAATAGCGGGGAAAGCTTCTACTTC. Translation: CASSLEINSGESFYF.

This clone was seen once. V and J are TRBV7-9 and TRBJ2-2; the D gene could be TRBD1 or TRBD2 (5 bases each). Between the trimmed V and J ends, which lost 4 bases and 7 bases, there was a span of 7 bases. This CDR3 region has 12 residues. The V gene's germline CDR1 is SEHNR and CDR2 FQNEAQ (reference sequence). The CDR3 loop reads CASSWDRGELFF. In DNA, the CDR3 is TGTGCCAGCAGCTGGGACCGCGGGGAGCTGTTTTTT. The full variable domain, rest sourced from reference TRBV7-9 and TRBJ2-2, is DTGVSQNPRHKITKRGQNVTFRCDPISEHNRLYWYRQTLGQGPEFLTYFQNEAQLEKSRLLSDRFSAERPKGSFSTLEIQRTEQGDSAMYLCASSWDRGELFFGEGSRLTVL.

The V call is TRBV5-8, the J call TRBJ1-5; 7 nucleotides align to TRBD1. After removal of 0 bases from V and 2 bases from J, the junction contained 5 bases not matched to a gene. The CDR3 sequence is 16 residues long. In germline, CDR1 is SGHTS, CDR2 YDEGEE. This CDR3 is CASSLDRGQGNQPQHF. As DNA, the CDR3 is TGTGCCAGCAGCTTGGACAGGGGTCAGGGCAATCAGCCCCAGCATTTT.

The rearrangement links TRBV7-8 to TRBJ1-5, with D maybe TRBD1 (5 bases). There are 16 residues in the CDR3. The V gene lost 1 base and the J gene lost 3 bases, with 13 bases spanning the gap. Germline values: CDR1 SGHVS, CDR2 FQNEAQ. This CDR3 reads CASSLEQVPYNQPQHF. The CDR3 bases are TGTGCCAGCAGCTTAGAACAGGTTCCTTACAATCAGCCCCAGCATTTT.

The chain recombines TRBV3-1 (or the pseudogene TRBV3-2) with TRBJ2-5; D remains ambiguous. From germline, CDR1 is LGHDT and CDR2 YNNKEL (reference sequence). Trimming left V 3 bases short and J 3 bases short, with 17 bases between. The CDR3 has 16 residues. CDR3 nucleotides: TGTGCCAGCAGCCAGGGAAGGCTCAAAATCAAAGAGACCCAGTACTTC. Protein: CASSQGRLKIKETQYF.

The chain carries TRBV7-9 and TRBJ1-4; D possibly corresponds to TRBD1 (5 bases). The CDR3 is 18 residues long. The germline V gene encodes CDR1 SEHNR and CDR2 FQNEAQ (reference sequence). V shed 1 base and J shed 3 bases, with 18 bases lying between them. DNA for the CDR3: TGTGCCAGCAGCTTAGAGGTTGTATATCAGGGCCCTAATGAAAAACTGTTTTTT. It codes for CASSLEVVYQGPNEKLFF.

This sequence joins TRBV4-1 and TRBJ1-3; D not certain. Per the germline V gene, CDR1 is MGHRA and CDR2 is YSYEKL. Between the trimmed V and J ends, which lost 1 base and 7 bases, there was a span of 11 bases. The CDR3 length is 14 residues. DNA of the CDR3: TGCGCCAGCAGCCAAGGAGGTGGAGGGAACACCATATATTTT. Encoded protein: CASSQGGGGNTIYF.

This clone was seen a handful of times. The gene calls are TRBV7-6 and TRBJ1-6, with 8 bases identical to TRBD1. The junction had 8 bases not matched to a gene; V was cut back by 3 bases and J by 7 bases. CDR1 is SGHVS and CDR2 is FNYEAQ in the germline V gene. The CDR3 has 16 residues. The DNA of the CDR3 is TGTGCCAGCAGCTTGATGGCTCCAGGGGGCAATTCACCCCTCCACTTT. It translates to CASSLMAPGGNSPLHF.

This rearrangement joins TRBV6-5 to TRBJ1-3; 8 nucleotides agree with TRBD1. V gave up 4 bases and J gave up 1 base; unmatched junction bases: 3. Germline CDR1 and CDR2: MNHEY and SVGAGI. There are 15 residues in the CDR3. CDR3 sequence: CASSSDRGSGNTIYF. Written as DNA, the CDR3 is TGTGCCAGCAGTTCAGACAGGGGTTCTGGAAACACCATATATTTT.

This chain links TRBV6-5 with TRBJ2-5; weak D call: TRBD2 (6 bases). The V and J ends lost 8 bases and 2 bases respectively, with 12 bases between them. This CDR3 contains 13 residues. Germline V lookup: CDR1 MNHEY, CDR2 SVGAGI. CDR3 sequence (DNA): TGTGCCAGCGGGGGGACCAAACAAGAGACCCAGTACTTC. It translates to CASGGTKQETQYF.

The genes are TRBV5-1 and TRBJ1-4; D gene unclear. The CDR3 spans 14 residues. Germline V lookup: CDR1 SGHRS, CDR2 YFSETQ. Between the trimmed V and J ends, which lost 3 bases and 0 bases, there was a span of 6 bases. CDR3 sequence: CASSSEATNEKLFF. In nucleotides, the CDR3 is TGCGCCAGCAGCTCGGAAGCAACTAATGAAAAACTGTTTTTT.

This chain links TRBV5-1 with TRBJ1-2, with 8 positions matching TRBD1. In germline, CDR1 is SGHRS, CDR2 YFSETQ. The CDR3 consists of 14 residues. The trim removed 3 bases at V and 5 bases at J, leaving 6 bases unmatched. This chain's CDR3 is CASSSLTGEYGYTF. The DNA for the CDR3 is TGCGCCAGCAGCTCATTGACAGGGGAATATGGCTACACCTTC.

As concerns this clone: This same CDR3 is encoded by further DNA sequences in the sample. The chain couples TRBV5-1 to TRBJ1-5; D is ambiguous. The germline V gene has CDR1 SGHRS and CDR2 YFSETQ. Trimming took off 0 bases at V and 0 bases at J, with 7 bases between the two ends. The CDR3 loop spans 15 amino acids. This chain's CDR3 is CASSLAGYSNQPQHF. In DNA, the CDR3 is TGCGCCAGCAGCTTGGCGGGTTATAGCAATCAGCCCCAGCATTTT.

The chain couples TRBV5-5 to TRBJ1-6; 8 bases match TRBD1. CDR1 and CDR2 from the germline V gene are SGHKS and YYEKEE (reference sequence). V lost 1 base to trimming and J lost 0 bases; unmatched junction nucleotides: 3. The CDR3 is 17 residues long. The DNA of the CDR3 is TGTGCCAGCAGCTTGTGGGACAGGAGCTCCTATAATTCACCCCTCCACTTT. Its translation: CASSLWDRSSYNSPLHF.

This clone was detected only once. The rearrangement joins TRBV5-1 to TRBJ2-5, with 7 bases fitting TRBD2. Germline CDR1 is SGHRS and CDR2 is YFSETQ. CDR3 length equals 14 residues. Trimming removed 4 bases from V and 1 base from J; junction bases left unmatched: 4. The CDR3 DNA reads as TGCGCCAGCAGCGGGGGACTACCCCAAGAGACCCAGTACTTC. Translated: CASSGGLPQETQYF.

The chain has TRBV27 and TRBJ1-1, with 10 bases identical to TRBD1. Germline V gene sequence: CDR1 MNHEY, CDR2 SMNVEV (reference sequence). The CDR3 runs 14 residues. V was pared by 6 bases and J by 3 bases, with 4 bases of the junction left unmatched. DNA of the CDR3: TGTGCCAGCAGCCCGGGACAGGGGTACACTGAAGCTTTCTTT. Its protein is CASSPGQGYTEAFF.

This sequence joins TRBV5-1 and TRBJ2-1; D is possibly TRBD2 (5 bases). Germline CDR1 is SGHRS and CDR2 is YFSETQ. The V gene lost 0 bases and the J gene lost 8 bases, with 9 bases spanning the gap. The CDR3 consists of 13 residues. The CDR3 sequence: CASSLDSDYEQFF. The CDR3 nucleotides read TGCGCCAGCAGCTTGGATAGCGACTATGAGCAGTTCTTC.

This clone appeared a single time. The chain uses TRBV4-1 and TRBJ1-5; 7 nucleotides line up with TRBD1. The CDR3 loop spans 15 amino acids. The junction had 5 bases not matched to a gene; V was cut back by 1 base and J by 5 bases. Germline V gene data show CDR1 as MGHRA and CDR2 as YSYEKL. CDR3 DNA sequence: TGCGCCAGCAGCCAAGGACAGGGCGGAGATCAGCCCCAGCATTTT. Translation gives CASSQGQGGDQPQHF.

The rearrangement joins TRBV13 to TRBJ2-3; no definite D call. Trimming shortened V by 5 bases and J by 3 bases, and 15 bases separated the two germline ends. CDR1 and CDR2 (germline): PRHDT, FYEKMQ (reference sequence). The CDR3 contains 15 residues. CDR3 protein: CASSPPGRSTDTQYF. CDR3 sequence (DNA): TGTGCCAGCAGCCCGCCTGGCAGGTCAACAGATACGCAGTATTTT.

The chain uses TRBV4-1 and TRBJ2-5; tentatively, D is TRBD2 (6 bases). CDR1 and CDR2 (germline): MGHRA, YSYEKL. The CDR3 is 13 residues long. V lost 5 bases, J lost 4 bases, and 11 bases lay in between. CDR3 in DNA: TGCGCCAGCAGCTTACGACTAGTAGAGACCCAGTACTTC. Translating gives CASSLRLVETQYF.

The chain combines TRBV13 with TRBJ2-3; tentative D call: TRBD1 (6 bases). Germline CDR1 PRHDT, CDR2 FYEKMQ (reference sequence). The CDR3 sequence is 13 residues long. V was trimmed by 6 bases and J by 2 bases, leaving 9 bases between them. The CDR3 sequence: CASRGAPTDTQYF. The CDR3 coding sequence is TGTGCCAGCAGGGGGGCCCCCACAGATACGCAGTATTTT.

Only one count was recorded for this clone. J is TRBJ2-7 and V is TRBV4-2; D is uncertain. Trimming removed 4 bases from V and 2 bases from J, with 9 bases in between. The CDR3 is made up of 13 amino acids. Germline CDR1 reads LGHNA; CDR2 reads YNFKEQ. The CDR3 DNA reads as TGTGCCAGCAGCCCAACTCAGGCCTACGAGCAGTACTTC. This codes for CASSPTQAYEQYF.

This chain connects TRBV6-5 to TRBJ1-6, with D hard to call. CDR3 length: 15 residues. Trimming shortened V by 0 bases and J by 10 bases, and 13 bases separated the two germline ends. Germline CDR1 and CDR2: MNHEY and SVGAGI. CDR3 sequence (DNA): TGTGCCAGCAGTTACTCGATTGCAGTAGGCTCACCCCTCCACTTT. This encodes CASSYSIAVGSPLHF.